This T cell receptor (beta chain) was obtained from a study of blood T cells in healthy people across ages. Broader study findings: Unsorted PBMC material precluded a definitive naive versus antigen-experienced comparison. Per million T cells, TCR beta diversity dropped roughly linearly as age increased. No one knew whether donors had CMV, which possibly confounded expanded clonotype changes. Percentage of naive T cells showed a strong correlation with TCR beta diversity.

In the case of this clonotype: What it recognizes is unknown.

A second about 7 to 11 cycle PCR used barcoded and J-beta primers. From the 5' RACE reads, TCRdb called clonotypes with MiXCR, one entry per CDR3 protein. Of 650,000 to 800,000 distinct CDR3 sequences listed, under 45% are singletons. The CDR3 covers 20 residues. Unmatched junction bases numbered 17, after V lost 0 bases and J lost 2 bases. The germline V gene encodes CDR1 LGHNA and CDR2 YSLEER. Sequenced input: blood. This receptor was taken from a man between 60 and 75 years old in good health. The chain uses TRBV4-3 and TRBJ2-5; TRBD2 matches at 8 bases. CDR3 coding DNA: TGCGCCAGCAGCCAAGATCTCGGCACGGGGCGGGGGGTCATTCAAGAGACCCAGTACTTC. Its protein product is CASSQDLGTGRGVIQETQYF.